The sequence of this T cell receptor (beta chain) was determined in a study of graft-versus-host responses after intestinal transplantation (dated by TCRdb to the early 2020s). Broadly, across the study: The transplants that recipients received were multivisceral, liver-intestinal, or isolated intestinal. Graft-versus-host and host-versus-graft alloreactive T cell clones were tracked in the graft, circulation and bone marrow after intestinal transplantation using bulk TCR-beta CDR3 sequencing. Instead of going to the commercial service, samples from a few later patients were sequenced in-house on an Illumina MiSeq and processed with MiXCR. A peak of at least 4% donor T cells among recipient peripheral blood mononuclear cells was the definition used for donor T cell macrochimerism. Every recipient was given anti-thymocyte globulin induction, followed by 3 to 4 years of maintenance tacrolimus and steroids. The cohort enrolled about two dozen intestinal transplant recipients including one retransplant, and a few patients lacking pretransplant specimens were excluded. Alloreactive clones were identified by sequencing pre-transplant mixed lymphocyte reaction products and comparing them with unstimulated pre-transplant donor and recipient T cells. Here is what the overall study found, with its caveats: GvH clones were detected in recipient bone marrow, and some appeared earlier in ileal mucosa or blood, consistent with an intestinal mucosal origin. The relatively low number and heterogeneity of intestinal transplant patients limited the conclusions. Patients with donor T cell macrochimerism had high GvH to HvG T cell clonal ratios in their allografts. Early after transplant, peak levels of circulating GvH clones were found to be associated with declines in HvG clones.

In regard to this clone: What antigen it recognizes has not been identified. No base-level quality is on record; no much larger clone is a single base apart.

The library was made by the immunoSEQ multiplex PCR assay. Adaptive Biotechnologies carried out high-throughput TCR-beta CDR3 sequencing of genomic DNA for most patients. As for the authors' bioinformatics: Adaptive's ImmunoSEQ software supplied the TCR sequencing data for 18 patients, while MiXCR and VDJtools were used to process three other patients. Because the origin of CDR3 nucleotide sequences shared between donor and recipient could not be assigned, those sequences were removed. To be classed as alloreactive, a clone needed at least 2-fold expansion over unstimulated cells and a minimum CFSE-low frequency of 0.002% (template counts) or 0.001% (read counts). Clones detected in sequenced pre-transplant spleen, lymph node, or MLR CFSE-low populations of the donor or recipient were defined as mappable. The cumulative frequency of alloreactive clones was calculated as a percentage of all sequences, weighted by copy number. TCRdb provides this immuneACCESS table in a form limited to in-frame rearrangements. Some clones are lacking; in checked studies, under half of them reflect an unresolved V gene, and why the rest are absent is not known. D and trimming come from the DNA, and the V and J calls and clone size come from that table. The sample includes around 92,000 clones, with about 83% observed a single time. Jointly, the top ten make up more than 1.4% of the sample.

Trimming takes 6 bases off V and 3 bases off J; junction bases not matched to a gene: 8. The CDR3 measures 15 amino acids from cysteine to phenylalanine. The only DNA kept is the CDR3, 45 bases in frame from the first base. For CDR1 and CDR2, the germline V gene lists MRHNA and SNTAGT. In the first month after transplant, blood samples were collected up to 4 times, and after that at least monthly when available. The V gene is TRBV6-4 and the J gene is TRBJ2-5; the junction holds 9 bases that match TRBD1. The material was PBMCs, obtained 255 days after intestinal transplant. This receptor was taken from a human patient who received an intestinal transplant, so some T cells may come from the graft donor. CDR3 region: CASSMGQGSEETQYF. In nucleotides, the sequence is TGTGCCAGCAGCATGGGACAGGGCTCCGAAGAGACCCAGTACTTC.